This TCR beta chain was captured by sequencing in a study of T cell responses to AZD1222 COVID-19 vaccine. Looked up from germline, CDR1 is LNHDA and CDR2 is SQIVND (reference sequence). V was trimmed by 0 bases and J by 9 bases, leaving 12 bases between them. The CDR3 length is 15 residues. With respect to this clone: Antigen: not known.

Produced via immunoSEQ multiplex PCR; TCRdb's table is partial and in-frame only. The sample lists some 120,000 clones; roughly 85% were seen once. General study points: Of spike-specific TCRs, nearly half reportedly target regions left unmutated in variants.

The receptor comes from an adult in good health. J is TRBJ1-6 and V is TRBV19, with D unresolved. The source material was peripheral blood, sampled on day 0 of MenACWY control vaccination. The CDR3 coding sequence is TGTGCCAGTAGTATAGACTGGGGTTTTCGTTCACCCCTCCACTTT. Translating it yields CASSIDWGFRSPLHF.